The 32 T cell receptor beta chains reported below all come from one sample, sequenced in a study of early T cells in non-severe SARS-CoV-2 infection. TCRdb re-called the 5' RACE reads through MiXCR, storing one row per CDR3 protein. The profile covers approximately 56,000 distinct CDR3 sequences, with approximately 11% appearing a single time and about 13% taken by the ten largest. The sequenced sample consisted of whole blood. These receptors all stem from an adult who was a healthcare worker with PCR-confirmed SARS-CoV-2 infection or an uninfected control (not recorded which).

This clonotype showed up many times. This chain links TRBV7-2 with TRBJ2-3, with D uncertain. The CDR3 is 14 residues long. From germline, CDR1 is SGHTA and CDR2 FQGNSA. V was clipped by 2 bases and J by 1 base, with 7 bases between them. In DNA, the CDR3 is TGTGCCAGCAGCTTAAGATGGGGCACAGATACGCAGTATTTT. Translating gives CASSLRWGTDTQYF.

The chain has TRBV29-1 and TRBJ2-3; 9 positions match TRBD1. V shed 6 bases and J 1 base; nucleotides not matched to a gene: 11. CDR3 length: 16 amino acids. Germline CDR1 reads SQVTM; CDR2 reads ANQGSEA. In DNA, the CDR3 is TGCAGCGTCGAAATACAGGGGGCGATCCGCACAGATACGCAGTATTTT. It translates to CSVEIQGAIRTDTQYF.

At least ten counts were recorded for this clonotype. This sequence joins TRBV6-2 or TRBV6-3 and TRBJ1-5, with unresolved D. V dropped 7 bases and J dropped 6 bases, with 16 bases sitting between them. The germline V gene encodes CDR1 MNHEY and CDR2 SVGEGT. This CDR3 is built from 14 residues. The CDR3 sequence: CASTNVIPGQPQHF. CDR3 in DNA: TGTGCCAGCACGAACGTCATTCCGGGTCAGCCCCAGCATTTT.

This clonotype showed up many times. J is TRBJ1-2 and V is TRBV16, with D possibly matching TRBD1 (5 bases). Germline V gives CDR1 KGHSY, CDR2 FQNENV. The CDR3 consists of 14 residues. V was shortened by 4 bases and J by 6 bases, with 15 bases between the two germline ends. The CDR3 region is CASSPTTATDGYTF. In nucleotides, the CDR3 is TGTGCCAGCAGCCCCACGACAGCCACGGATGGCTACACCTTC.

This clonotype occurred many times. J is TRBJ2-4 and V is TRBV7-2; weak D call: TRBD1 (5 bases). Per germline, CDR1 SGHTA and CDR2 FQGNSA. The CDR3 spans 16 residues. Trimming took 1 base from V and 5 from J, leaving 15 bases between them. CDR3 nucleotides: TGTGCCAGCAGCTTAGGATTCGGCCAGGGTCAAAACATTCAGTACTTC. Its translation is CASSLGFGQGQNIQYF.

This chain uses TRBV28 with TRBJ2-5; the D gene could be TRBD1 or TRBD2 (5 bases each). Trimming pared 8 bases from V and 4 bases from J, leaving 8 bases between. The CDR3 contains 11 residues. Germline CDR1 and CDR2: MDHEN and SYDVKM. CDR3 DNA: TGTGCCAGCGGGACGGTAGAGACCCAGTACTTC. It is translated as CASGTVETQYF.

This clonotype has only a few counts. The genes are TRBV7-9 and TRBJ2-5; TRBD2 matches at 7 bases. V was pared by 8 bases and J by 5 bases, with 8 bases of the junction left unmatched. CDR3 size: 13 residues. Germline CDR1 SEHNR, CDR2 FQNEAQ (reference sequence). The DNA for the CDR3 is TGTGCCAGCGGGTATAGCGGGCTTGAGACCCAGTACTTC. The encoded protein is CASGYSGLETQYF.

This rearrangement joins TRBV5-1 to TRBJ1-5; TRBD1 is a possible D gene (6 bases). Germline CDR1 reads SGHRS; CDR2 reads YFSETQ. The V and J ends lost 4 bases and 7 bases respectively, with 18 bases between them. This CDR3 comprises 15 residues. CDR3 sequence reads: CASSPDVGGSQPQHF. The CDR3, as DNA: TGCGCCAGCAGCCCGGATGTAGGGGGATCACAGCCCCAGCATTTT.

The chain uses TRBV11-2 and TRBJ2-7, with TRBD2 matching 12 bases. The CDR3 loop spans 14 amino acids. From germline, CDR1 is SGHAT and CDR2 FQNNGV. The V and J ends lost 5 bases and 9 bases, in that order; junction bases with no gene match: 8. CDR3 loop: CASSPGTSGSGQYF. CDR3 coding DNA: TGTGCCAGCAGCCCCGGGACTAGCGGGTCGGGGCAGTACTTC.

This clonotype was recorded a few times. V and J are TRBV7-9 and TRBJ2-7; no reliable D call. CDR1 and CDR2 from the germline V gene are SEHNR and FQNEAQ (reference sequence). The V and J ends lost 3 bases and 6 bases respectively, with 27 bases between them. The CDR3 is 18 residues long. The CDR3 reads CASSLAQRTDVYLSEQYF. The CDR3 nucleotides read TGTGCCAGCAGCTTGGCGCAGAGAACGGACGTCTACCTATCCGAGCAGTACTTC.

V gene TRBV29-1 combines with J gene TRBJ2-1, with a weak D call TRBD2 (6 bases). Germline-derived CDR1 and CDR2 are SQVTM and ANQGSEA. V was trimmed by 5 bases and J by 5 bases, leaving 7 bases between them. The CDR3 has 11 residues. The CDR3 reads CSVRRDNEQFF. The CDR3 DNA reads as TGCAGCGTTAGGAGGGACAATGAGCAGTTCTTC.

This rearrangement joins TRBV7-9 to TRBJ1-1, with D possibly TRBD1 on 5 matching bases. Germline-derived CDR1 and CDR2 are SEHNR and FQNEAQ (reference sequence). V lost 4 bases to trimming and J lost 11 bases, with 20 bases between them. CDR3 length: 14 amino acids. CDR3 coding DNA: TGTGCCAGCAGCTCGGACCGGGACCCTAGCAAGGCTTTCTTT. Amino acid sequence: CASSSDRDPSKAFF. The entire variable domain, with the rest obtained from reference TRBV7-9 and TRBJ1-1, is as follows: DTGVSQNPRHKITKRGQNVTFRCDPISEHNRLYWYRQTLGQGPEFLTYFQNEAQLEKSRLLSDRFSAERPKGSFSTLEIQRTEQGDSAMYLCASSSDRDPSKAFFGQGTRLTVV.

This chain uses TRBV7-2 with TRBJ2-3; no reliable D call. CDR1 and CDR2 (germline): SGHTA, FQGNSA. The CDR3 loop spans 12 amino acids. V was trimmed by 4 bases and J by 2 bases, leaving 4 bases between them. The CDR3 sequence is CASSSTTDTQYF. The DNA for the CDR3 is TGTGCCAGCAGCTCTACCACAGATACGCAGTATTTT.

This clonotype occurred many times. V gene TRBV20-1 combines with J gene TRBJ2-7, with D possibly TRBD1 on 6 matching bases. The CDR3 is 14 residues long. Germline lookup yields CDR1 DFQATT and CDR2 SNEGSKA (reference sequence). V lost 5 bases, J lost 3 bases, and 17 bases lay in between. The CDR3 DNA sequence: TGCAGTGCTTCCAGGGGAGCCGGCTTCTACGAGCAGTACTTC. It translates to CSASRGAGFYEQYF.

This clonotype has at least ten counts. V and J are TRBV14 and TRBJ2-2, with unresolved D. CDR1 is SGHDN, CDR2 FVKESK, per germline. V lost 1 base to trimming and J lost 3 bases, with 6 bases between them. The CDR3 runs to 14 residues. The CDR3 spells CASSQGLYTGELFF. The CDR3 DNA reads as TGTGCCAGCAGCCAAGGTCTTTACACCGGGGAGCTGTTTTTT.

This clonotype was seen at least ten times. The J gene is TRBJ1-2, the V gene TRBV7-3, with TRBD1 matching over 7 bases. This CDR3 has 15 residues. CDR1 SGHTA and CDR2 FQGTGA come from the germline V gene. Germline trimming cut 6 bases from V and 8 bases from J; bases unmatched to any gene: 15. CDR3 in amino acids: CASSPGGQTRAGYTF. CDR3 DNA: TGTGCCAGCAGTCCAGGGGGTCAAACTCGAGCGGGCTACACCTTC. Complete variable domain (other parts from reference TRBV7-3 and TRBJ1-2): GAGVSQTPSNKVTEKGKYVELRCDPISGHTALYWYRQSLGQGPEFLIYFQGTGAADDSGLPNDRFFAVRPEGSVSTLKIQRTERGDSAVYLCASSPGGQTRAGYTFGSGTRLTVV.

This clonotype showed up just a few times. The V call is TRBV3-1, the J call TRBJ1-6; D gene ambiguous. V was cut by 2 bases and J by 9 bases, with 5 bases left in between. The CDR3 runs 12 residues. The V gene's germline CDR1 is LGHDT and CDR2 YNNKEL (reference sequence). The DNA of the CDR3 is TGTGCCAGCAGCCAACCCAGTTCACCCCTCCACTTT. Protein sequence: CASSQPSSPLHF.

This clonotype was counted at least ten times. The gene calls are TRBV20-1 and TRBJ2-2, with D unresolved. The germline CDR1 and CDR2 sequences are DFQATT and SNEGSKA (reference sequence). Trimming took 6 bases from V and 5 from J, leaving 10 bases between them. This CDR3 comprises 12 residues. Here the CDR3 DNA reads TGCAGTGCACCATACGGGACCGGGGAGCTGTTTTTT. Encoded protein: CSAPYGTGELFF.

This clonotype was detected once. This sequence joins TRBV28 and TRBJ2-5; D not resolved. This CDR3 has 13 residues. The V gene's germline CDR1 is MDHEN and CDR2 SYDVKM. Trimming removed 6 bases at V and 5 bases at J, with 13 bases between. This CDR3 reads CASSPPSLETQYF. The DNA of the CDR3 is TGTGCCAGCAGCCCCCCAAGTCTCGAGACCCAGTACTTC.

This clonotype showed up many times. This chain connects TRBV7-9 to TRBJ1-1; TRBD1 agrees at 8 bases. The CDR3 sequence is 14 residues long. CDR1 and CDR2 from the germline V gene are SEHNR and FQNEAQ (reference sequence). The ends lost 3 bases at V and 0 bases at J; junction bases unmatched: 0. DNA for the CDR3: TGTGCCAGCAGCTTGGGACAGGTGAACACTGAAGCTTTCTTT. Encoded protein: CASSLGQVNTEAFF.

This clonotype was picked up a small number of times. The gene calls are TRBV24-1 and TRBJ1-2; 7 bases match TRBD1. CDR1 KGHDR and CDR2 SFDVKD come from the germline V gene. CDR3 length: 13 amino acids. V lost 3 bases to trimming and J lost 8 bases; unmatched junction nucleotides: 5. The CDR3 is CATSDPGGTGYTF. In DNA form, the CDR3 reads TGTGCCACCAGTGATCCAGGGGGAACAGGCTACACCTTC.

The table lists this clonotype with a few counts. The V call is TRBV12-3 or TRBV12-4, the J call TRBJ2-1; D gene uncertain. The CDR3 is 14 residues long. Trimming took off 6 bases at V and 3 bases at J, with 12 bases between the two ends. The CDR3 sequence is CASSPQRNYNEQFF. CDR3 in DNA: TGTGCCAGCAGCCCACAGAGGAACTACAATGAGCAGTTCTTC.

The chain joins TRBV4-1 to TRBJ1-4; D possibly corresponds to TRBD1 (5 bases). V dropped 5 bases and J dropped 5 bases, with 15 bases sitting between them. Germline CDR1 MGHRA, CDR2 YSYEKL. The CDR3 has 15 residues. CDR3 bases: TGCGCCAGCAGCGTGCCGGGACGGAGAAATGAAAAACTGTTTTTT. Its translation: CASSVPGRRNEKLFF.

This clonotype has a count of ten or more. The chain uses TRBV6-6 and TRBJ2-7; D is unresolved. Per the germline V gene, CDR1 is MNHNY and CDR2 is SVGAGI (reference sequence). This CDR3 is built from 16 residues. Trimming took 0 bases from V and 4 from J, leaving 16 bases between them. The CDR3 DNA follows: TGTGCCAGCAGTTACTCGATTTCCCGGAACCCTTACGAGCAGTACTTC. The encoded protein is CASSYSISRNPYEQYF.

In DNA form, the CDR3 reads TGTGCCAGCAGCCTCCTCCAGGGAGAGCAGTACTTC. Protein sequence: CASSLLQGEQYF. This chain links TRBV28 with TRBJ2-7; tentatively, D is TRBD1 (5 bases). The CDR3 sequence is 12 residues long. Germline CDR1 MDHEN, CDR2 SYDVKM. Between the trimmed V and J ends, which lost 6 bases and 7 bases, there was a span of 13 bases. Based on the CDR3 plus reference TRBV28 and TRBJ2-7, the full variable domain is DVKVTQSSRYLVKRTGEKVFLECVQDMDHENMFWYRQDPGLGLRLIYFSYDVKMKEKGDIPEGYSVSREKKERFSLILESASTNQTSMYLCASSLLQGEQYFGPGTRLTVT.

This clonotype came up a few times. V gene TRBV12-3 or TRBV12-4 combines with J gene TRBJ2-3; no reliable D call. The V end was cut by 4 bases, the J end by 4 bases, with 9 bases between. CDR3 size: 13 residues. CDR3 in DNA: TGTGCCAGCAGTTCGACCACGGCAGATACGCAGTATTTT. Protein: CASSSTTADTQYF.

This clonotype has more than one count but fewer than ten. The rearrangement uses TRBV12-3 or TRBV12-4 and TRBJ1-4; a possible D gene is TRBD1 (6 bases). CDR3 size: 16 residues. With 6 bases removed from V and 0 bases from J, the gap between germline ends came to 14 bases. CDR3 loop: CASSHGTSATNEKLFF. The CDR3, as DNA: TGTGCCAGCAGCCATGGGACATCTGCAACTAATGAAAAACTGTTTTTT.

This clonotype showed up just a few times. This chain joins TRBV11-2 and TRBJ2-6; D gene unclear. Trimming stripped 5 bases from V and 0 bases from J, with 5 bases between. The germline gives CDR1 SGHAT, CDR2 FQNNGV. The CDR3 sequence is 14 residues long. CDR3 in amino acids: CASSKFSGANVLTF. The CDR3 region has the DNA TGTGCCAGCAGCAAGTTCTCTGGGGCCAACGTCCTGACTTTC.

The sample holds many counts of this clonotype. The CDR3 spells CASGGHRNTIYF. The CDR3 DNA reads as TGTGCCAGCGGCGGACACAGAAACACCATATATTTT. The chain links TRBV12-3 or TRBV12-4 to TRBJ1-3; D possibly corresponds to TRBD1 (5 bases). The V gene lost 8 bases and the J gene lost 5 bases, with 10 bases spanning the gap. The CDR3 has 12 residues.

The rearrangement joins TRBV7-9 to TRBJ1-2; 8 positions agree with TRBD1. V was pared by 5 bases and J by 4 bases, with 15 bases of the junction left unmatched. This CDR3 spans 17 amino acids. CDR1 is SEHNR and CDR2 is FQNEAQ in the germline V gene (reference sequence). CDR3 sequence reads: CASSPGTLDRGAYGYTF. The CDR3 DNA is TGTGCCAGCAGCCCCGGGACCCTAGACAGGGGAGCCTATGGCTACACCTTC. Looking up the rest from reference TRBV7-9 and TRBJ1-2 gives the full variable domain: DTGVSQNPRHKITKRGQNVTFRCDPISEHNRLYWYRQTLGQGPEFLTYFQNEAQLEKSRLLSDRFSAERPKGSFSTLEIQRTEQGDSAMYLCASSPGTLDRGAYGYTFGSGTRLTVV.

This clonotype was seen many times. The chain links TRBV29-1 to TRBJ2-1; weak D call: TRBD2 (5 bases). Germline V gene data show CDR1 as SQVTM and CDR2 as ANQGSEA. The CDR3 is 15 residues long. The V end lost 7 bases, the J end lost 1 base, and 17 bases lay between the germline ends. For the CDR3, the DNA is TGCAGCGCCCGAAGGCCCGGGGATTCCTACAATGAGCAGTTCTTC. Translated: CSARRPGDSYNEQFF.

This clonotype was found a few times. CDR3 sequence reads: CASSETSGDQETQYF. The CDR3 DNA reads TGTGCCAGCAGTGAAACTAGCGGAGACCAAGAGACCCAGTACTTC. The chain recombines TRBV6-4 with TRBJ2-5, with TRBD2 matching over 8 bases. Trimming cost V 3 bases and J 0 bases; bases outside gene matches: 3. Per germline, CDR1 MRHNA and CDR2 SNTAGT. The CDR3 totals 15 residues.